This T cell receptor (beta chain) was recorded in a study of OX40 agonist ivuxolimab in advanced cancers. At the level of the study: Cohort: 82.7% men, mean age about 60, aged roughly 23 to 79. Partial responses occurred in Three dose-escalation patients, one with hepatocellular carcinoma and two with cutaneous melanoma.

In this sample, this clone turned up once. As yet, its antigen is unknown. Overall study results and limits: Clonal expansion by week 6 occurred in CD4+ and CD8+ blood T cells (at 0.1 to 3.0 mg/kg). Partial responders dosed at 0.1-3.0 mg/kg displayed clonal expansion ranking among the lowest.

The V segment lost 1 base and the J segment 3 bases; nucleotides outside the gene matches: 4. In germline, CDR1 is SGDLS, CDR2 YYNGEE. The CDR3 is 15 amino acids. Libraries were prepared by immunoSEQ multiplex PCR; TCRdb keeps only in-frame clonotypes and omits some of them. This sample has about 6,500 clones, with approximately 71% found just once. The starting material was CD4+ or CD8+ T cells sorted from blood, obtained in a trial of the OX40 agonist ivuxolimab. The V and J genes are TRBV9 and TRBJ2-3; TRBD2 aligns across 8 bases. This receptor was taken from an adult with an advanced solid tumor such as melanoma, head and neck, liver or kidney cancer. The CDR3 reads CASSVLGGRTDTQYF. CDR3 nucleotides: TGTGCCAGCAGCGTACTTGGCGGGAGGACAGATACGCAGTATTTT.